This T cell receptor (beta chain) is drawn from a study of a mutant IDH1 vaccine in newly diagnosed glioma. The overall study: Mean patient age was around 40 years; around 60% were male and around 38% female. Most had both radiotherapy and temozolomide beforehand; others had only one.

The study, taken as a whole, reports: Overall, about 92% of patients had vaccine-induced immune responses.

Worth noting for this clone: What it binds is unknown.

Indicated time point: baseline, week 1 (first vaccination visit). Treatment in this sample: pre-vaccination baseline after standard-of-care therapy. Each donor presented with a new WHO grade 3 or 4 astrocytoma that tested IDH1-mutant and showed ATRX loss. Produced via immunoSEQ multiplex PCR; TCRdb's table is partial and in-frame only. The table records 85,000 to 100,000 clones, around four fifths of them present only once. The junction had 6 bases not matched to a gene; V was cut back by 4 bases and J by 1 base. Germline CDR1 SGDLS, CDR2 YYNGEE. The CDR3 loop spans 17 amino acids. The specimen was PBMCs, collected from a glioma patient treated with radiotherapy, temozolomide or both. This sequence joins TRBV9 and TRBJ1-6, with 9 bases that match TRBD1. The source of this sequence is a man aged 35 to 55 with glioma. The CDR3 region is CASSSGQGFSYNSPLHF. CDR3 bases: TGTGCCAGCAGCTCGGGACAGGGTTTTTCCTATAATTCACCCCTCCACTTT.